The next 28 T cell receptor beta chains were all read from a single sample in a study of beta chain features in type 1 diabetes. Investigators reverse transcribed all isolated RNA, so they sequenced expressed TCRB transcripts. The method was immunoSEQ multiplex PCR; TCRdb's version includes in-frame clones alone and lacks a portion of them. The sample has 400,000 to 600,000 clones, approximately 30% seen once; the top ten hold about 0.065%. Sequenced: naive CD4+ T cells from blood. All receptors derive from a man younger than 35 in good health.

CDR3 region: CAWTRTVNTGELFF. The DNA for the CDR3 is TGTGCCTGGACCCGGACAGTGAACACCGGGGAGCTGTTTTTT. This sequence joins TRBV30 and TRBJ2-2; weak D call: TRBD1 (6 bases). V lost 4 bases, J lost 1 base, and 10 bases lay in between. The CDR3 has 14 amino acids. Per the germline V gene, CDR1 is GTSNPN and CDR2 is SVGIG (reference sequence).

The chain couples TRBV29-1 to TRBJ2-3, with 10 bases that match TRBD2. V lost 3 bases and J lost 2; bases outside the gene matches: 8. The CDR3 is 16 amino acids. Germline lookup yields CDR1 SQVTM and CDR2 ANQGSEA. The CDR3 region has the DNA TGCAGCGTTGAGAGCGGGAGGGCCGGTGACACAGATACGCAGTATTTT. Residues: CSVESGRAGDTDTQYF.

The chain joins TRBV7-2 to TRBJ2-7, with D maybe TRBD2 (6 bases). Deletions cut 6 bases from V and 3 bases from J, with 18 bases between. The CDR3 consists of 15 residues. Germline lookup yields CDR1 SGHTA and CDR2 FQGNSA. Here the CDR3 reads CASSRRLGIDYEQYF. As DNA, the CDR3 is TGTGCCAGCAGTCGACGACTAGGCATAGACTACGAGCAGTACTTC.

The chain combines TRBV28 with TRBJ2-7; 10 nucleotides align to TRBD1. The CDR3 extends over 15 amino acids. The V gene end was trimmed by 4 bases and the J gene end by 6 bases; junction bases not matched to a gene: 9. Germline lookup yields CDR1 MDHEN and CDR2 SYDVKM. As DNA, the CDR3 is TGTGCCAGCAGTTACCCCCGGACAGGGGGAAGCGAGCAGTACTTC. Translated: CASSYPRTGGSEQYF.

This clone was seen a handful of times. CDR3 residues: CAWRWDGENEQFF. The CDR3 nucleotides are TGTGCCTGGAGGTGGGACGGGGAGAATGAGCAGTTCTTC. The chain couples TRBV30 to TRBJ2-1, with D tentatively TRBD1 or TRBD2 (5 bases each). This CDR3 spans 13 amino acids. With 3 bases removed from V and 7 bases from J, the gap between germline ends came to 13 bases. Looked up from germline, CDR1 is GTSNPN and CDR2 is SVGIG (reference sequence).

The chain is built from TRBV10-3 and TRBJ2-3; D unclear. The CDR3 covers 11 residues. V lost 8 bases to trimming and J lost 2 bases, with 5 bases between them. Looked up from germline, CDR1 is ENHRY and CDR2 is SYGVKD. The CDR3 here is CAIGSTDTQYF. Here the CDR3 DNA reads TGTGCCATCGGGTCCACAGATACGCAGTATTTT.

J is TRBJ2-5 and V is TRBV11-2, with 8 positions matching TRBD1. The CDR3 spans 14 residues. Germline V lookup: CDR1 SGHAT, CDR2 FQNNGV. V dropped 5 bases and J dropped 5; count of bases not matched to a gene: 7. CDR3 sequence (DNA): TGTGCCAGCAGCATTGGACAGGGCGGGGAGACCCAGTACTTC. Protein product: CASSIGQGGETQYF.

The V gene is TRBV15, the J gene TRBJ2-1, with D possibly being TRBD2 (6 bases). V lost 0 bases, J lost 11 bases, and 11 bases lay in between. There are 13 residues in the CDR3. Germline V gives CDR1 LNHNV, CDR2 YYDKDF (reference sequence). CDR3 nucleotide sequence: TGTGCCACCAGCAGAGATGCGGCGGGGCAGCAGTTCTTC. Translation: CATSRDAAGQQFF.

This clone turned up a few times. The genes are TRBV14 and TRBJ2-2, with D possibly matching TRBD2 (6 bases). The V gene lost 3 bases and the J gene lost 0 bases, with 8 bases spanning the gap. This CDR3 comprises 15 residues. Germline CDR1 SGHDN, CDR2 FVKESK. CDR3 amino acids: CASSQRLANTGELFF. The CDR3 coding sequence is TGTGCCAGCAGCCAGCGACTAGCGAACACCGGGGAGCTGTTTTTT.

A note on this clone: This CDR3 is also generated by other DNA sequences in the sample. The genes are TRBV5-1 and TRBJ2-7; 12 bases are a match to TRBD2. The V gene's germline CDR1 is SGHRS and CDR2 YFSETQ. After removal of 0 bases from V and 2 bases from J, the junction contained 0 bases not matched to a gene. The CDR3 is 15 amino acids. The CDR3 loop reads CASSLGLAGAYEQYF. The CDR3 nucleotides are TGCGCCAGCAGCTTGGGACTAGCGGGAGCCTACGAGCAGTACTTC.

This clone was detected once. The J gene is TRBJ2-1, the V gene TRBV27, with 7 nucleotides matching TRBD1. This CDR3 comprises 14 residues. J was trimmed by 3 bases and V by 6 bases; bases with no gene match: 5. The germline V gene encodes CDR1 MNHEY and CDR2 SMNVEV (reference sequence). CDR3: CASRNRGIYNEQFF. The DNA for the CDR3 is TGTGCCAGCAGGAACAGGGGTATCTACAATGAGCAGTTCTTC.

This clone was observed a handful of times. The genes are TRBV2 and TRBJ2-1; D is unresolved. CDR3 length equals 12 residues. With 6 bases removed from V and 7 bases from J, the gap between germline ends came to 10 bases. Germline CDR1 and CDR2: SNHLY and FYNNEI. CDR3: CASSPVLNEQFF. DNA of the CDR3: TGTGCCAGCAGCCCCGTCCTGAATGAGCAGTTCTTC.

V is TRBV7-6 and J is TRBJ1-3, with D maybe TRBD1 (5 bases). Germline-derived CDR1 and CDR2 are SGHVS and FNYEAQ. CDR3 length: 14 residues. The V gene lost 10 bases and the J gene lost 4 bases, with 17 bases spanning the gap. In DNA, the CDR3 is TGTGCCATCGCGGGGCCCTCGGGAGGAAACACCATATATTTT. This encodes CAIAGPSGGNTIYF.

This clone showed up just a few times. The V gene is TRBV2, the J gene TRBJ2-2; 8 bases line up with TRBD2. Trimming cost V 6 bases and J 3 bases; bases outside gene matches: 9. This CDR3 has 16 residues. Germline CDR1 is SNHLY and CDR2 is FYNNEI. The CDR3 sequence is CASSPGTREDTGELFF. The CDR3 DNA follows: TGTGCCAGCAGCCCAGGGACGCGGGAGGACACCGGGGAGCTGTTTTTT. Complete variable domain (other parts from reference TRBV2 and TRBJ2-2): EPEVTQTPSHQVTQMGQEVILRCVPISNHLYFYWYRQILGQKVEFLVSFYNNEISEKSEIFDDQFSVERPDGSNFTLKIRSTKLEDSAMYFCASSPGTREDTGELFFGEGSRLTVL.

This clone was detected only a few times. Additional DNA sequences in this sample encode the identical CDR3. The rearrangement links TRBV30 to TRBJ2-3; tentative D call: TRBD2 (6 bases). Trimming took off 3 bases at V and 0 bases at J, with 7 bases between the two ends. The CDR3 covers 13 residues. CDR1 is GTSNPN and CDR2 is SVGIG in the germline V gene (reference sequence). The CDR3 nucleotides are TGTGCCTGGAGGGGGACTAGCACAGATACGCAGTATTTT. As protein: CAWRGTSTDTQYF.

In its sample, this clone was seen a few times. This chain links TRBV9 with TRBJ2-3; possibly TRBD1 or TRBD2 for D (5 bases each). The CDR3 runs 13 residues. V lost 4 bases and J 9 bases, leaving 15 bases between the germline ends. Germline CDR1 SGDLS, CDR2 YYNGEE. The CDR3 DNA sequence: TGTGCCAGCAGCCCGGGACGGGCCAGAACGCAGTATTTT. This encodes CASSPGRARTQYF.

V gene TRBV25-1 combines with J gene TRBJ2-7, with 11 bases lining up with TRBD1. The CDR3 is made up of 16 amino acids. Per the germline V gene, CDR1 is MGHDK and CDR2 is SYGVNS. With 3 bases clipped from V and 3 bases from J, the junction kept 7 bases outside the gene matches. This CDR3 reads CASSDPRGTGGYEQYF. For the CDR3, the DNA is TGTGCCAGCAGTGACCCTAGGGGGACAGGGGGCTACGAGCAGTACTTC.

This clone was counted a few times. The chain joins TRBV4-1 to TRBJ2-1, with a weak D call TRBD1 (5 bases). This CDR3 has 12 amino acids. Trimming took 4 bases from V and 14 from J, leaving 15 bases between them. Germline V gene data show CDR1 as MGHRA and CDR2 as YSYEKL. CDR3 loop: CASSLVGAGKFF. For the CDR3, the DNA is TGCGCCAGCAGCCTGGTAGGGGCAGGGAAGTTCTTC.

The sample holds a few counts of this clone. The chain joins TRBV6-5 to TRBJ2-4; TRBD2 matches 9 bases. Germline lookup yields CDR1 MNHEY and CDR2 SVGAGI. This CDR3 has 14 amino acids. The J segment lost 7 bases and the V segment lost 4 bases, leaving 5 bases of the junction unmatched. The CDR3 loop is CASSSGLASNIQYF. CDR3 coding DNA: TGTGCCAGCAGTTCGGGACTAGCAAGTAACATTCAGTACTTC.

This clone turned up a few times. The chain uses TRBV18 and TRBJ2-1, with 11 bases identical to TRBD2. Germline V gene lookup returns CDR1 KGHSH and CDR2 LQKENI. The CDR3 length is 15 residues. J lost 5 bases, V lost 6 bases, and 6 bases had no gene match. CDR3 DNA: TGTGCCAGCTCGTTACTAGCGGGAGAGGACAATGAGCAGTTCTTC. Protein product: CASSLLAGEDNEQFF.

In this sample, this clone turned up a few times. This chain links TRBV7-9 with TRBJ2-2; D is ambiguous. CDR3 length: 14 amino acids. The V end was cut by 1 base, the J end by 4 bases, with 7 bases between. Germline loops: CDR1 SEHNR, CDR2 FQNEAQ (reference sequence). CDR3 loop: CASSLDYLTGELFF. The CDR3 DNA sequence: TGTGCCAGCAGCTTAGACTACCTCACCGGGGAGCTGTTTTTT.

The chain links TRBV6-5 to TRBJ2-1; D is unresolved. V was pared by 7 bases and J by 8 bases, with 9 bases between. Germline CDR1 reads MNHEY; CDR2 reads SVGAGI. CDR3 length equals 11 residues. The DNA of the CDR3 is TGTGCCAGCAAAAAGTCGGATGAGCAGTTCTTC. It encodes CASKKSDEQFF.

The V and J genes are TRBV30 and TRBJ1-3; D is undetermined. The germline CDR1 and CDR2 sequences are GTSNPN and SVGIG (reference sequence). There are 14 residues in the CDR3. Trimming removed 1 base at V and 0 bases at J, with 7 bases between. The CDR3 here is CAWSAVYSGNTIYF. CDR3 in DNA: TGTGCCTGGAGTGCGGTTTACTCTGGAAACACCATATATTTT.

This clone turned up a few times. The V gene is TRBV10-3, the J gene TRBJ2-1, with D unclear. Germline CDR1 ENHRY, CDR2 SYGVKD. The length of the CDR3 is 14 residues. V shed 9 bases and J shed 2 bases, with 14 bases lying between them. In nucleotides, the CDR3 is TGTGCCATTTCCGGGTCCCCGACCTACAATGAGCAGTTCTTC. Its protein product is CAISGSPTYNEQFF.

This chain connects TRBV5-6 to TRBJ2-7; D remains unclear. CDR1 and CDR2 from the germline V gene are SGHDT and YYEEEE. The length of the CDR3 is 12 residues. Trimming pared 4 bases from V and 2 bases from J, leaving 7 bases between. This CDR3 reads CASSRQTYEQYF. CDR3 nucleotides: TGTGCCAGCAGCCGTCAGACCTACGAGCAGTACTTC.

This clone has more than one count but fewer than ten. V and J are TRBV5-1 and TRBJ2-1; 10 bases map to TRBD1. V dropped 2 bases and J dropped 6; count of bases not matched to a gene: 5. CDR1 is SGHRS, CDR2 YFSETQ, per germline. The CDR3 runs 15 residues. CDR3 bases: TGCGCCAGCAGCTTCCGGGACAGGGGTTCCAATGAGCAGTTCTTC. Translating it yields CASSFRDRGSNEQFF.

CDR3 region: CASSFRNEQFF. The CDR3 DNA is TGTGCCAGCAGCTTTCGGAATGAGCAGTTCTTC. The genes are TRBV5-4 and TRBJ2-1, with D unclear. The CDR3 runs 11 residues. Per the germline V gene, CDR1 is SGHNT and CDR2 is YYREEE (reference sequence). With 2 bases removed from V and 7 bases from J, the gap between germline ends came to 4 bases.

This clone was seen a handful of times. Written as DNA, the CDR3 is TGCAGCGTTGGTGAAGGTTGGGAGCAGTACTTC. Translating it yields CSVGEGWEQYF. The V and J genes are TRBV29-1 and TRBJ2-7; D remains unclear. The CDR3 runs 11 residues. The V end lost 4 bases, the J end lost 7 bases, and 11 bases lay between the germline ends. Germline V CDR1 and CDR2: SQVTM, ANQGSEA.